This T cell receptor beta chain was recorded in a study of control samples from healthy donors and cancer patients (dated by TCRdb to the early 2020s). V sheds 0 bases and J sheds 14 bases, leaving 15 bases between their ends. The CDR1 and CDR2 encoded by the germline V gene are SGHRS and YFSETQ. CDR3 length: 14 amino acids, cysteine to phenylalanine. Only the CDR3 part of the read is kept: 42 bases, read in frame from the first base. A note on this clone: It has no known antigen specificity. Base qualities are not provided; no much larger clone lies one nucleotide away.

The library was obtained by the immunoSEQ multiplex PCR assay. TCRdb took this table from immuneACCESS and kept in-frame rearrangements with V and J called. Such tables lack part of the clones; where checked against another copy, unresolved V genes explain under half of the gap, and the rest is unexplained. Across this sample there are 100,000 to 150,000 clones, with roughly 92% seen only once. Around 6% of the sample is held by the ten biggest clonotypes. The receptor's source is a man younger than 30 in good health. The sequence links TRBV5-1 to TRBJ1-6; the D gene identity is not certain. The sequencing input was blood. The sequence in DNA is TGCGCCAGCAGCTTGGGCCAGTCAGGAAAAGCCCTCCACTTT. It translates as CASSLGQSGKALHF. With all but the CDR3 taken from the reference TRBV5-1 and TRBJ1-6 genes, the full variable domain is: KAGVTQTPRYLIKTRGQQVTLSCSPISGHRSVSWYQQTPGQGLQFLFEYFSETQRNKGNFPGRFSGRQFSNSRSEMNVSTLELGDSALYLCASSLGQSGKALHFGNGTRLTVT.